The clone carrying this TCR beta chain was recorded at least ten times. Recently diagnosed hyperthyroidism of less than 2 months' duration affected patients aged 18 to 65. The record originates from a study of T cells in Graves' hyperthyroidism and ophthalmopathy. The CDR3 length is 15 residues. Germline CDR1 reads SGHTA; CDR2 reads FQGNSA. V was cut by 2 bases and J by 2 bases, with 9 bases left in between. From RNA transcripts, TCR beta CDR3 regions were amplified. During a first-round RT-PCR of the TCR CDR3, the HTBI primer set was used. TCRdb reanalysed the multiplex PCR reads using MiXCR and keeps one entry per CDR3 protein. The table lists just under 750,000 distinct CDR3 sequences, approximately 40% of them singletons, with approximately 31% in the top ten.

This sequence originates from a woman in her thirties or forties with Graves' hyperthyroidism. The gene calls are TRBV7-2 and TRBJ1-4, with D tentatively TRBD1 (6 bases). Specimen: blood. The CDR3 sequence is CASSLRTATNEKLFF. The DNA of the CDR3 is TGTGCCAGCAGCTTACGGACAGCCACTAATGAAAAACTGTTTTTT.